A selection of T cell receptor beta chains follows, all from one sample in a study of T cells in Graves' hyperthyroidism and ophthalmopathy. TCRdb analysed the multiplex PCR reads with MiXCR anew, one entry per CDR3 protein. The table records some 760,000 distinct CDR3 sequences, 14% of them present only once. Sequenced: blood. These TCRs come from a woman under 30 with Graves' hyperthyroidism. Both conserved end residues are part of each CDR3. The D gene is left open where the match is weak. Clone size is shown for a subset of rows, as once, few, many or a class of expanded clone.

d_gene,j_gene,abundance,v_gene,CDR3nt,CDR3aa
.,TRBJ2-5,.,TRBV3-1,TGTGCCAGCAGCCCCACCGGGTGGGTGAAATACTTC,CASSPTGWVKYF
TRBD1,TRBJ1-2,few,TRBV6-1,TGTGCCAGCAGACCGGGACAGGGTAACCTTCACTACACCTTC,CASRPGQGNLHYTF
TRBD2,TRBJ2-5,many,TRBV7-9,TGTGCCAGCAGCTGGACTAGCGGCACTGGTACCCAGTACTTC,CASSWTSGTGTQYF
TRBD1,TRBJ1-5,many,TRBV27,TGTGCCAGCAGTCCATACAGGGGTAATCAGCCCCAGCATTTT,CASSPYRGNQPQHF
TRBD2,TRBJ2-7,many,TRBV27,TGTGCCAGCGCTTCCCTTAGCGGGAGGCCGTCCTACGAGCAGTACTTC,CASASLSGRPSYEQYF
TRBD2,TRBJ2-7,many,TRBV12-3/TRBV12-4,TGTGCCAGCAGTTTTAGCGGGGGCCACTCCTACGAGCAGTACTTC,CASSFSGGHSYEQYF
TRBD1,TRBJ2-5,few,TRBV4-1,TGCGCCAGCAGCCAAGAAAGAGGACAGGGGTTTCGAGAGACCCAGTACTTC,CASSQERGQGFRETQYF
TRBD2,TRBJ2-3,many,TRBV13,TGTGCCAGCAGCTTTTGGCGGGAGGGTCGCACAGATACGCAGTATTTT,CASSFWREGRTDTQYF
.,TRBJ2-7,many,TRBV28,TGTGCCAGCAACCAAGAGAGCCTCTCCTACGAGCAGTACTTC,CASNQESLSYEQYF
TRBD2,TRBJ2-2,.,TRBV29-1,TGCAGCGTTGACGCTAGCGGGAGACGAGGCGGGGAGCTGTTTTTT,CSVDASGRRGGELFF
.,TRBJ2-7,few,TRBV20-1,TGCAGTGCGAACGATCCCCGGGACACATACTACGAGCAGTACTTC,CSANDPRDTYYEQYF
TRBD2,TRBJ2-1,many,TRBV7-2,TGTGCCAGCAGCTTAGGCCCGGGGCTAGCGGGAACGAAGTCCTACAATGAGCAGTTCTTC,CASSLGPGLAGTKSYNEQFF
TRBD2,TRBJ2-7,many,TRBV11-2,TGTGCCAGCAGCTCGCGGACTAGAGGGAGAATCTACGAGCAGTACTTC,CASSSRTRGRIYEQYF
TRBD1,TRBJ2-7,many,TRBV9,TGTGCCAGCAGCGTCGGGACAGGGTGGTACGAGCAGTACTTC,CASSVGTGWYEQYF
.,TRBJ1-1,many,TRBV5-1,TGCGCCAGCAGCTTAAGCAGGGCTGACACTGAAGCTTTCTTT,CASSLSRADTEAFF
TRBD2,TRBJ2-1,few,TRBV7-3,TGTGCCAGCAGCTTAGTGCCAGTCGGGACTAGCGGGAATTCCTACAATGAGCAGTTCTTC,CASSLVPVGTSGNSYNEQFF
TRBD1,TRBJ1-1,many,TRBV6-1,TGTGCCAGCAGACCGGGACAGGGTGGGTACACTGAAGCTTTCTTT,CASRPGQGGYTEAFF